This TCR beta chain was identified during a study of CD8 T cells in Susac syndrome. Germline CDR1 is SGHVS and CDR2 is FNYEAQ. The V and J ends lost 10 bases and 4 bases respectively, with 13 bases between them. This CDR3 has 13 amino acids. TEMRA cells were FACS-enriched, while CD8+ and CD4+ T cells were negatively isolated. Random hexamers served to reverse transcribe about 0.5 to 1 ug RNA. immunoSEQ multiplex PCR amplified TCR beta CDR3 across 54 Vbeta, 13 Jbeta. MiXCR, applied by TCRdb to the immunoSEQ multiplex PCR reads, yields one record per CDR3 protein. The data hold 110,000 or so distinct CDR3 sequences, with roughly 94% observed a single time.

V is TRBV7-6 and J is TRBJ2-2; possible D gene TRBD1, 6 bases. The sequencing input was CD4+ T cells from PBMCs. This TCR came from a human donor in good health. The CDR3 DNA is TGTGCCATCAGACAGGCGGGCACCGGGGAGCTGTTTTTT. This gives the protein CAIRQAGTGELFF.